Below, one T cell receptor beta chain is given with its context. Its antigen remains unknown. CD4+ cells underwent separation, giving CD45RA+ naive and CD45RA-negative memory subsets. The sample comes from a study of shared clonotypes between healthy human individuals. Study-level results: Blood alone was sampled, and tissue repertoires likely differ. Generation probabilities were higher for clonotypes shared across all four sorted-subset donors than for unshared ones. Owing to a small donor count, the genetic and exposure-history diversity represented was limited.

Produced via immunoSEQ multiplex PCR; TCRdb's table is partial and in-frame only. The table lists under 1,900,000 clones, 97% to 99% of them singletons. The CDR3 runs to 14 residues. The V and J ends lost 10 bases and 3 bases, in that order; junction bases with no gene match: 7. Germline assignment: CDR1 LNHDA and CDR2 SQIVND (reference sequence). The specimen sequenced was naive CD4+ T cells sorted from blood. Subset indicated: CD45RA+ positively selected. V gene TRBV19 combines with J gene TRBJ1-5; the match to TRBD1 covers 9 bases. This TCR was sampled from a man younger than 40 in good health. For the CDR3, the DNA is TGTGCCACCCCAGGGACAGGGAACAATCAGCCCCAGCATTTT. Protein: CATPGTGNNQPQHF.